This TCR beta chain was documented in a study of regulatory T cells. Primers: 52 TRBV forward and 13 TRBJ reverse. Sequencing used immunoSEQ multiplex PCR; TCRdb keeps in-frame clones, though not all of them. The sample includes some 10,000 clones, 84% seen only once; the top ten take roughly 10%. The V end lost 2 bases, the J end lost 0 bases, and 8 bases lay between the germline ends. This CDR3 spans 14 amino acids. CDR1 and CDR2 (germline): KGHSH, LQKENI. The chain couples TRBV18 to TRBJ2-7; tentative D call: TRBD2 (6 bases). This TCR was recovered from a young adult with CD3G deficiency. The sample comprised CD8+ T cells sorted from blood. The CDR3 nucleotides are TGTGCCAGCTCACCAAGCGGGTCCTCCTACGAGCAGTACTTC. Its translation is CASSPSGSSYEQYF.